This TCR beta chain is drawn from a study of blood T cells in healthy people across ages. This clonotype was picked up many times. CDR3 length equals 13 residues. Deletions cut 0 bases from V and 3 bases from J, with 8 bases between. Germline V lookup: CDR1 SQVTM, CDR2 ANQGSEA. For every donor, a draw yielded approximately 9.9 milliliters of peripheral blood. Next came a second PCR, run for 7 to 11 cycles, which used a sample-barcoded 5' primer along with a J-beta primer mix. Each cDNA molecule received a tag from a template-switch adaptor that had 12 random nucleotides. Samples each returned at least 2.5 million CDR3-containing paired-end reads. TCRdb analysed the 5' RACE reads with MiXCR anew, one entry per CDR3 protein. The repertoire holds about 930,000 distinct CDR3 sequences, with just under 30% as singletons. The data were also submitted as part of a second study, on T cells of mothers and their children.

This chain uses TRBV29-1 with TRBJ1-2; no clear D gene. The TCR originated in a woman aged 40 to 55 in good health. Input material: blood. CDR3 DNA: TGCAGCGTTGAAGACAGTAGGGACTATGGCTACACCTTC. This gives the protein CSVEDSRDYGYTF. Combining the CDR3 with reference TRBV29-1 and TRBJ1-2 gives the whole variable domain SAVISQKPSRDICQRGTSLTIQCQVDSQVTMMFWYRQQPGQSLTLIATANQGSEATYESGFVIDKFPISRPNLTFSTLTVSNMSPEDSSIYLCSVEDSRDYGYTFGSGTRLTVV.